This TCR beta chain was retrieved from a study of T cell changes during pregnancy in multiple sclerosis. Profiled with immunoSEQ multiplex PCR; TCRdb holds only in-frame clones, not every one. The sample records about 40,000 clones, about 90% being singletons. CDR1 is SGHTA and CDR2 is FQGNSA in the germline V gene. After removal of 5 bases from V and 6 bases from J, the junction contained 13 bases not matched to a gene. The CDR3 contains 18 residues. The chain recombines TRBV7-2 with TRBJ2-2, with TRBD2 matching 12 bases. The clonotype comes from a female donor with multiple sclerosis, enrolled in a pregnancy study. Sequencing used CD4+ T cells from peripheral blood mononuclear cells, obtained before pregnancy. CDR3 sequence reads: CASSHGLAGKRLSGELFF. CDR3 nucleotide sequence: TGTGCCAGCAGCCACGGACTAGCGGGAAAACGCCTATCCGGGGAGCTGTTTTTT.